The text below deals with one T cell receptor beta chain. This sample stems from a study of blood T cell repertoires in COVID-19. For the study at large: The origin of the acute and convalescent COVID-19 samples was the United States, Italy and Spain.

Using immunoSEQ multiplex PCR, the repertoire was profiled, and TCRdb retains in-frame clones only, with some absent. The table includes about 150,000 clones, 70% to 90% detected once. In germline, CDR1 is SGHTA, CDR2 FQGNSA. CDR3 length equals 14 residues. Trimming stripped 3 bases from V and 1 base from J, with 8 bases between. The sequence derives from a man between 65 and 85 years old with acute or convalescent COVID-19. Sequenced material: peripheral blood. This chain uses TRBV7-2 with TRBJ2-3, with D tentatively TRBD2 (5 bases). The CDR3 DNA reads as TGTGCCAGCAGCTTCGGGGTGCGCACAGATACGCAGTATTTT. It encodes CASSFGVRTDTQYF.